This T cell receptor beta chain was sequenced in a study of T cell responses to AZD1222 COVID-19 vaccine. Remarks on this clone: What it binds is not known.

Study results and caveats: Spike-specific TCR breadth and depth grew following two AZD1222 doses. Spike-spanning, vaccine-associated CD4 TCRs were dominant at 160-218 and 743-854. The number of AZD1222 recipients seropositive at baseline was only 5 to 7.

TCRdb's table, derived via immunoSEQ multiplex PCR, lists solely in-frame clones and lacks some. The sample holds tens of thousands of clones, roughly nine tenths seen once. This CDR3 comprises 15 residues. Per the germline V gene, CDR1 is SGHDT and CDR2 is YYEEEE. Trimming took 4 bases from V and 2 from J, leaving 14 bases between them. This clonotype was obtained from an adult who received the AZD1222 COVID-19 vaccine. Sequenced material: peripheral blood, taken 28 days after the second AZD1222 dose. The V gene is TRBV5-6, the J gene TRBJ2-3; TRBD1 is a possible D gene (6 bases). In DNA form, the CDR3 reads TGTGCCAGCAGCCCTGGACAGCTATTCACAGATACGCAGTATTTT. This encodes CASSPGQLFTDTQYF.